These 17 T cell receptor beta chains originate from one sample sequenced in a study of cytomegalovirus exposure and HLA in healthy donors. Data came from immunoSEQ multiplex PCR; TCRdb stores just in-frame clones and leaves some out. The data show 150,000 to 200,000 clones, 81% seen once. What was sequenced was PBMCs. The receptor set was obtained from a woman in her twenties or thirties in good health and CMV-seronegative.

Points on this clone: The same CDR3 also results from other DNA sequences found in this sample. This chain joins TRBV5-8 and TRBJ2-2; TRBD1 matches 10 bases. Trimming removed 1 base from V and 5 bases from J; junction bases left unmatched: 2. The CDR3 consists of 15 residues. Germline assignment: CDR1 SGHTS and CDR2 YDEGEE. Written as DNA, the CDR3 is TGTGCCAGCAGCTTGTGGGGACAGGGGACCGGGGAGCTGTTTTTT. Its translation is CASSLWGQGTGELFF.

The chain recombines TRBV14 with TRBJ2-7, with TRBD1 identical over 10 bases. This CDR3 spans 16 amino acids. The ends lost 4 bases at V and 1 base at J; junction bases unmatched: 7. Germline V lookup: CDR1 SGHDN, CDR2 FVKESK. The CDR3 spells CASSPLGQGGSYEQYF. CDR3 in DNA: TGTGCCAGCAGCCCCCTCGGACAGGGGGGTTCCTACGAGCAGTACTTC. Full variable domain (missing parts from reference TRBV14 and TRBJ2-7): EAGVTQFPSHSVIEKGQTVTLRCDPISGHDNLYWYRRVMGKEIKFLLHFVKESKQDESGMPNNRFLAERTGGTYSTLKVQPAELEDSGVYFCASSPLGQGGSYEQYFGPGTRLTVT.

The genes are TRBV25-1 and TRBJ2-1, with 12 bases identical to TRBD1. The germline V gene has CDR1 MGHDK and CDR2 SYGVNS. The CDR3 loop spans 16 amino acids. Unmatched junction bases numbered 8, after V lost 3 bases and J lost 8 bases. CDR3 sequence: CASSDTPGQGAHEQFF. The DNA for the CDR3 is TGTGCCAGCAGTGATACGCCGGGACAGGGGGCCCATGAGCAGTTCTTC.

This clone came up a few times. The chain has TRBV14 and TRBJ1-2, with D possibly being TRBD1 (5 bases). The CDR3 extends over 14 amino acids. V lost 5 bases and J 8 bases, leaving 18 bases between the germline ends. Per the germline V gene, CDR1 is SGHDN and CDR2 is FVKESK. The CDR3 region is CASSSYRTGRGYTF. CDR3 sequence (DNA): TGTGCCAGCAGCTCCTACAGGACCGGTCGAGGCTACACCTTC.

Only a few counts were recorded for this clone. CDR3 nucleotide sequence: TGCAGCGTTGGGGGAGGCGCGAGGGGCTATGGCTACACCTTC. Translated: CSVGGGARGYGYTF. V gene TRBV29-1 combines with J gene TRBJ1-2; TRBD1 is a possible D gene (5 bases). The CDR3 is made up of 14 amino acids. Trimming removed 4 bases at V and 4 bases at J, with 16 bases between. The germline gives CDR1 SQVTM, CDR2 ANQGSEA. Full variable domain (outside the CDR3, taken from reference TRBV29-1 and TRBJ1-2): SAVISQKPSRDICQRGTSLTIQCQVDSQVTMMFWYRQQPGQSLTLIATANQGSEATYESGFVIDKFPISRPNLTFSTLTVSNMSPEDSSIYLCSVGGGARGYGYTFGSGTRLTVV.

Points on this clone: Different DNA sequences within this sample yield the same CDR3. This chain uses TRBV5-1 with TRBJ2-3, with D possibly being TRBD1 (5 bases). Trimming took off 2 bases at V and 4 bases at J, with 5 bases between the two ends. Germline V gene data show CDR1 as SGHRS and CDR2 as YFSETQ. CDR3 length: 12 residues. This CDR3 reads CASSLGADTQYF. The CDR3 region has the DNA TGCGCCAGCAGCTTAGGGGCAGATACGCAGTATTTT.

CDR3 DNA sequence: TGTGCCTGGAGTGTTTGGGACAGGGGAACCTACGAGCAGTACTTC. Its protein is CAWSVWDRGTYEQYF. The J gene is TRBJ2-7, the V gene TRBV30, with TRBD1 identical over 10 bases. The ends lost 0 bases at V and 2 bases at J; junction bases unmatched: 4. Germline assignment: CDR1 GTSNPN and CDR2 SVGIG (reference sequence). This CDR3 region has 15 residues.

This sequence joins TRBV13 and TRBJ2-6, with TRBD1 matching 9 bases. The CDR3 loop spans 18 amino acids. The germline gives CDR1 PRHDT, CDR2 FYEKMQ (reference sequence). V lost 5 bases and J lost 2; bases outside the gene matches: 10. CDR3 sequence: CASSPEGQGPPGANVLTF. The CDR3 nucleotides are TGTGCCAGCAGCCCCGAGGGACAGGGTCCTCCTGGGGCCAACGTCCTGACTTTC.

The chain is built from TRBV6-5 and TRBJ1-6, with D unresolved. The CDR3 extends over 16 amino acids. Per germline, CDR1 MNHEY and CDR2 SVGAGI. V dropped 0 bases and J dropped 11 bases, with 17 bases sitting between them. This CDR3 reads CASSYSLSTPPAPLHF. CDR3 nucleotide sequence: TGTGCCAGCAGTTACTCCCTTAGTACCCCCCCCGCACCCCTCCACTTT.

The chain joins TRBV25-1 to TRBJ2-7; D possibly corresponds to TRBD2 (6 bases). This CDR3 region has 14 residues. Germline V gene sequence: CDR1 MGHDK, CDR2 SYGVNS. Trimming cost V 3 bases and J 3 bases, with 12 bases left between them. The CDR3 nucleotides read TGTGCCAGCAGTGAGTCCGGGGGACTCTACGAGCAGTACTTC. Translation: CASSESGGLYEQYF.

The chain combines TRBV6-6 with TRBJ1-2, with D possibly TRBD1 on 5 matching bases. The CDR3 sequence is 13 residues long. The germline gives CDR1 MNHNY, CDR2 SVGAGI (reference sequence). Trimming stripped 2 bases from V and 5 bases from J, with 9 bases between. CDR3 protein: CASSYRQLYGYTF. CDR3 bases: TGTGCCAGCAGTTACAGACAGTTATATGGCTACACCTTC.

The CDR3 sequence is CASIPPQGLRSGNTIYF. The CDR3 region has the DNA TGCGCCAGCATTCCCCCACAGGGGTTAAGGTCTGGAAACACCATATATTTT. This chain links TRBV10-1 with TRBJ1-3; 7 bases match TRBD1. Germline values: CDR1 WNHNN, CDR2 SYGVQD (reference sequence). With 7 bases clipped from V and 1 base from J, the junction kept 13 bases outside the gene matches. The CDR3 consists of 17 residues.

This chain uses TRBV28 with TRBJ1-2; 7 bases fit TRBD1. The CDR3 covers 13 residues. Germline CDR1 MDHEN, CDR2 SYDVKM. Unmatched junction bases numbered 6, after V lost 5 bases and J lost 6 bases. The CDR3 loop reads CASSADRADGYTF. DNA of the CDR3: TGTGCCAGCAGTGCCGACAGGGCGGATGGCTACACCTTC.

The chain couples TRBV19 to TRBJ1-6; the D is unclear. The germline V gene has CDR1 LNHDA and CDR2 SQIVND (reference sequence). Trimming stripped 6 bases from V and 5 bases from J, with 26 bases between. This CDR3 contains 19 residues. CDR3 in DNA: TGTGCCAGTAGACCCCTTGGACTGGCTCATAGCAATGATAATTCACCCCTCCACTTT. It translates to CASRPLGLAHSNDNSPLHF.

V gene TRBV5-1 combines with J gene TRBJ2-7, with 9 bases that match TRBD2. Trimming cost V 0 bases and J 0 bases; bases outside gene matches: 4. The CDR3 contains 16 residues. The V gene's germline CDR1 is SGHRS and CDR2 YFSETQ. The CDR3 sequence: CASSLASTSGSYEQYF. The CDR3 DNA sequence: TGCGCCAGCAGCTTGGCCTCGACTAGCGGCTCCTACGAGCAGTACTTC.

As concerns this clone: This same CDR3 is encoded by further DNA sequences in the sample. The V gene is TRBV18, the J gene TRBJ2-7; 9 positions agree with TRBD1. The CDR3 has 13 amino acids. Trimming took 3 bases from V and 4 from J; bases not matched to a gene: 1. Per germline, CDR1 KGHSH and CDR2 LQKENI. CDR3 DNA sequence: TGTGCCAGCTCACCGACAGGGGGATACGAGCAGTACTTC. It codes for CASSPTGGYEQYF.

This clone showed up just once. The CDR3, as DNA: TGTGCCAGCAGACGCAATCGGGAGGGCACAGATACGCAGTATTTT. Protein: CASRRNREGTDTQYF. The V and J genes are TRBV4-2 and TRBJ2-3; 7 bases map to TRBD2. The length of the CDR3 is 15 residues. J gave up 1 base and V 6 bases, and 7 bases lay outside the gene matches. The germline gives CDR1 LGHNA, CDR2 YNFKEQ.